Listed here is a single T cell receptor (beta chain). This entry comes from a study of human T cells and chemical hapten exposure. As for the study in general: For the approximately 25-week duration of the study, patients were given weekly doses of diphenylcyclopropenone on the scalp. Diagnoses of alopecia areata, totalis or universalis occurred in mostly female patients.

Time point here: pre-sensitization, week 0. Treatment specified: therapeutic diphenylcyclopropenone sensitization with weekly scalp DPC. There are 17 residues in the CDR3. The V segment lost 1 base and the J segment 4 bases; nucleotides outside the gene matches: 10. CDR1 is DFQATT and CDR2 is SNEGSKA in the germline V gene (reference sequence). In the study's own analysis: Per sample, the median was approximately 100,000 TCRs, with values from around 25,000 to 690,000. TCRdb processed the RACE reads anew with MiXCR; each CDR3 protein has one entry. The authors' filters were not applied to this entry. The table lists approximately 370,000 distinct CDR3 sequences, 4.5% to 7% of them singletons.

This TCR came from a woman younger than 35 with alopecia areata. Some clones in this sample may be carry-over from other donors' samples. This chain joins TRBV20-1 and TRBJ2-3, with 11 bases that match TRBD2. Material: whole blood, obtained in connection with sensitization to the hapten diphenylcyclopropenone (DPC). CDR3 protein: CSARVASGGSIPDTQYF. DNA of the CDR3: TGCAGTGCTAGAGTAGCTAGCGGGGGGAGTATTCCAGATACGCAGTATTTT.